The 21 T cell receptor beta chains given below trace back to one sample, sequenced in a study of human T cells and chemical hapten exposure. Time point here: pre-sensitization, week 0. The treatment here: therapeutic diphenylcyclopropenone sensitization with weekly scalp DPC. MiXCR, applied by TCRdb to the RACE reads, yields one record per CDR3 protein. The table records about 380,000 distinct CDR3 sequences, approximately 5.1% of them present only once. The source was whole blood, collected in connection with sensitization to the hapten diphenylcyclopropenone (DPC). The receptors come from a woman aged 45-60 years with alopecia areata. Some clones in this sample may be carry-over from other donors' samples.

This clonotype was detected ten times or more. The chain has TRBV5-1 and TRBJ2-1; 10 nucleotides align to TRBD2. The CDR3 consists of 16 residues. Looked up from germline, CDR1 is SGHRS and CDR2 is YFSETQ. V lost 5 bases to trimming and J lost 7 bases; unmatched junction nucleotides: 12. The CDR3 is CASRHPGLARGNEQFF. In DNA form, the CDR3 reads TGCGCCAGCAGACACCCGGGACTAGCGCGGGGGAATGAGCAGTTCTTC.

This clonotype was observed many times. This chain connects TRBV29-1 to TRBJ1-2, with a tentative D call TRBD1 (5 bases). Deletions cut 1 base from V and 6 bases from J, with 6 bases between. CDR1 and CDR2 (germline): SQVTM, ANQGSEA. The CDR3 loop spans 11 amino acids. CDR3 DNA: TGCAGCGTTGAAGGAGGGGATGGCTACACCTTC. Its translation: CSVEGGDGYTF.

This clonotype was counted between two and nine times. The J gene is TRBJ2-1, the V gene TRBV9; TRBD2 matches at 9 bases. J was trimmed by 4 bases and V by 3 bases; bases with no gene match: 5. The CDR3 is 15 residues long. Germline lookup yields CDR1 SGDLS and CDR2 YYNGEE. The CDR3 protein is CASSGGLALYNEQFF. For the CDR3, the DNA is TGTGCCAGCAGCGGGGGACTAGCTTTATACAATGAGCAGTTCTTC.

This clonotype was seen ten or more times. V gene TRBV7-2 combines with J gene TRBJ2-3; D remains unclear. V shed 6 bases and J shed 7 bases, with 11 bases lying between them. The CDR3 is 12 amino acids. Germline V CDR1 and CDR2: SGHTA, FQGNSA. The CDR3 protein is CASRGSSNTQYF. The CDR3 DNA is TGTGCCAGCAGGGGATCCTCGAATACGCAGTATTTT.

This chain uses TRBV29-1 with TRBJ2-5, with D possibly TRBD1 on 6 matching bases. CDR1 is SQVTM and CDR2 is ANQGSEA in the germline V gene. Trimming pared 4 bases from V and 3 bases from J, leaving 12 bases between. CDR3 length: 13 residues. CDR3 region: CSVVRDTKETQYF. DNA of the CDR3: TGCAGCGTTGTCCGGGACACGAAAGAGACCCAGTACTTC.

At least ten counts were recorded for this clonotype. The chain recombines TRBV29-1 with TRBJ1-1; D might be TRBD1 (6 bases). Germline CDR1 SQVTM, CDR2 ANQGSEA. CDR3 size: 14 residues. Trimming left V 3 bases short and J 3 bases short, with 14 bases between. The CDR3 here is CSVDGGYADTEAFF. Written as DNA, the CDR3 is TGCAGCGTTGACGGGGGCTATGCGGACACTGAAGCTTTCTTT.

This clonotype has a count of ten or more. This chain connects TRBV27 to TRBJ1-5, with D unresolved. Per germline, CDR1 MNHEY and CDR2 SMNVEV (reference sequence). The V and J ends lost 5 bases and 3 bases respectively, with 11 bases between them. This CDR3 is built from 14 residues. CDR3 protein: CASSPQAFNQPQHF. The CDR3 DNA is TGTGCCAGCAGTCCCCAGGCGTTCAATCAGCCCCAGCATTTT.

The rearrangement links TRBV9 to TRBJ2-3; D is uncertain. CDR1 is SGDLS and CDR2 is YYNGEE in the germline V gene. The CDR3 spans 15 residues. V lost 0 bases, J lost 3 bases, and 11 bases lay in between. CDR3 coding DNA: TGTGCCAGCAGCGTAGCTTATAGGGAAACAGATACGCAGTATTTT. Translating it yields CASSVAYRETDTQYF. Using reference TRBV9 and TRBJ2-3 for the parts outside the CDR3, the full variable domain is DSGVTQTPKHLITATGQRVTLRCSPRSGDLSVYWYQQSLDQGLQFLIQYYNGEERAKGNILERFSAQQFPDLHSELNLSSLELGDSALYFCASSVAYRETDTQYFGPGTRLTVL.

CDR3 sequence: CASSPQPGRKVADTQYF. CDR3 bases: TGTGCCAGCAGCCCCCAACCCGGACGGAAGGTGGCAGATACGCAGTATTTT. This chain links TRBV7-9 with TRBJ2-3; D unclear. The CDR3 loop spans 17 amino acids. Trimming cost V 5 bases and J 4 bases, with 22 bases left between them. Germline V gene data show CDR1 as SEHNR and CDR2 as FQNEAQ (reference sequence).

J is TRBJ2-1 and V is TRBV7-2; 8 bases are a match to TRBD2. Germline CDR1 is SGHTA and CDR2 is FQGNSA. CDR3 size: 15 residues. V was clipped by 5 bases and J by 7 bases; unmatched bases: 10. The CDR3, as DNA: TGTGCCAGCAGCCTTAGCGGGATGGGGACGAATGAGCAGTTCTTC. It codes for CASSLSGMGTNEQFF.

Only a few counts were recorded for this clonotype. The V and J genes are TRBV5-1 and TRBJ2-7; no clear D gene. Germline V lookup: CDR1 SGHRS, CDR2 YFSETQ. V lost 0 bases, J lost 3 bases, and 4 bases lay in between. The CDR3 runs to 12 residues. CDR3 loop: CASSLDIYEQYF. CDR3 nucleotide sequence: TGCGCCAGCAGCTTGGATATCTACGAGCAGTACTTC.

The sample holds many counts of this clonotype. The V call is TRBV6-5, the J call TRBJ1-2; unclear D gene. Per germline, CDR1 MNHEY and CDR2 SVGAGI. V lost 9 bases and J lost 1, with 12 bases in between. The CDR3 totals 13 residues. The CDR3 nucleotides are TGTGCCAGTCGGAGGACGGTTAACTATGGCTACACCTTC. Its protein product is CASRRTVNYGYTF.

In this sample, this clonotype turned up a few times. The chain couples TRBV12-2 to TRBJ1-4; TRBD1 is the table's D call, not checked against the DNA. TRBV12-2 is reported as a pseudogene. The length of the CDR3 is 11 residues. The CDR3 bases are TGTGCAAGTCGCGCCGGGTCCAAACTGTTTTTT. Translated, it gives CASRAGSKLFF.

This clonotype was counted a few times. The J gene is TRBJ2-7, the V gene TRBV3-1; D assignment may be TRBD1 or TRBD2 (5 bases each). Germline CDR1 and CDR2: LGHDT and YNNKEL (reference sequence). V dropped 0 bases and J dropped 7 bases, with 13 bases sitting between them. This CDR3 has 14 residues. CDR3 region: CASSQEGTLKEQYF. CDR3 DNA: TGTGCCAGCAGCCAAGAAGGGACCCTGAAGGAGCAGTACTTC.

This clonotype was detected a few times. V gene TRBV9 combines with J gene TRBJ1-6; 8 nucleotides align to TRBD1. CDR3 length: 15 residues. Trimming cost V 1 base and J 6 bases; bases outside gene matches: 3. Germline V gene sequence: CDR1 SGDLS, CDR2 YYNGEE. CDR3 sequence (DNA): TGTGCCAGCAGCGTAAGCCAGGGGGCTAATTCACCCCTCCACTTT. Amino acid sequence: CASSVSQGANSPLHF.

The rearrangement uses TRBV2 and TRBJ1-2, with 8 bases lining up with TRBD1. The V and J ends lost 6 bases and 8 bases, in that order; junction bases with no gene match: 11. The CDR3 is 14 amino acids. The germline V gene has CDR1 SNHLY and CDR2 FYNNEI. The CDR3 nucleotides are TGTGCCAGCAGGATTGACGGACAGGGCGAGGGCTACACCTTC. This sequence encodes CASRIDGQGEGYTF.

V and J are TRBV12-3 or TRBV12-4 and TRBJ1-5; D unresolved. V lost 2 bases, J lost 7 bases, and 6 bases lay in between. The CDR3 length is 12 residues. The CDR3 DNA reads TGTGCCAGCAGTTTATATAGGCAGCCCCAGCATTTT. Translated, it gives CASSLYRQPQHF.

The sample holds a few counts of this clonotype. The gene calls are TRBV7-9 and TRBJ1-1, with D perhaps matching TRBD1 (6 bases). With 2 bases removed from V and 0 bases from J, the gap between germline ends came to 19 bases. Per germline, CDR1 SEHNR and CDR2 FQNEAQ (reference sequence). The CDR3 consists of 18 residues. The CDR3 nucleotides read TGTGCCAGCAGCTTAATTTCTGGGGGCTTCTCGATGAACACTGAAGCTTTCTTT. As protein: CASSLISGGFSMNTEAFF. Looking up the rest from reference TRBV7-9 and TRBJ1-1 gives the full variable domain: DTGVSQNPRHKITKRGQNVTFRCDPISEHNRLYWYRQTLGQGPEFLTYFQNEAQLEKSRLLSDRFSAERPKGSFSTLEIQRTEQGDSAMYLCASSLISGGFSMNTEAFFGQGTRLTVV.

This chain connects TRBV4-2 to TRBJ2-3, with TRBD2 matching over 10 bases. V dropped 1 base and J dropped 0; count of bases not matched to a gene: 4. CDR3 length: 17 residues. Looked up from germline, CDR1 is LGHNA and CDR2 is YNFKEQ. CDR3 bases: TGTGCCAGCAGCCAAGCGGCTAGCGGGGGTAGCACAGATACGCAGTATTTT. This gives the protein CASSQAASGGSTDTQYF.

This chain uses TRBV5-4 with TRBJ2-2, with 8 nucleotides matching TRBD2. The germline gives CDR1 SGHNT, CDR2 YYREEE (reference sequence). Unmatched junction bases numbered 8, after V lost 5 bases and J lost 2 bases. This CDR3 region has 16 residues. The CDR3: CASRTGGGLNTGELFF. CDR3 bases: TGTGCCAGCAGGACCGGCGGGGGGCTTAACACCGGGGAGCTGTTTTTT. The entire variable domain, with the rest obtained from reference TRBV5-4 and TRBJ2-2, is as follows: ETGVTQSPTHLIKTRGQQVTLRCSSQSGHNTVSWYQQALGQGPQFIFQYYREEENGRGNFPPRFSGLQFPNYSSELNVNALELDDSALYLCASRTGGGLNTGELFFGEGSRLTVL.

This clonotype came up many times. V and J are TRBV29-1 and TRBJ2-7, with a possible D match to TRBD2 (6 bases). CDR3 length equals 13 residues. V was trimmed by 0 bases and J by 3 bases, leaving 9 bases between them. Germline assignment: CDR1 SQVTM and CDR2 ANQGSEA. CDR3 in DNA: TGCAGCGTTGAAGATGGGGGGATCTACGAGCAGTACTTC. Translated, it gives CSVEDGGIYEQYF.